This passage covers 25 T cell receptor beta chains from one sample sequenced in a study of cytomegalovirus exposure and HLA in healthy donors. Data came from immunoSEQ multiplex PCR; TCRdb stores just in-frame clones and leaves some out. The sample consists of 200,000 or so clones, 75% to 85% of them appearing once. The sequencing input was PBMCs. These receptors all come from a woman aged 25 to 39 in good health and CMV-seropositive.

This chain's CDR3 is CASSPGLARTTGELFF. In nucleotides, the CDR3 is TGTGCCAGCAGCCCGGGACTAGCGAGAACCACCGGGGAGCTGTTTTTT. The gene calls are TRBV7-6 and TRBJ2-2; 10 positions agree with TRBD2. V was clipped by 5 bases and J by 4 bases; unmatched bases: 7. CDR1 is SGHVS and CDR2 is FNYEAQ in the germline V gene. The CDR3 covers 16 residues.

The chain employs TRBV10-1 and TRBJ2-3, with 10 bases that match TRBD2. The CDR3 extends over 15 amino acids. V was clipped by 2 bases and J by 4 bases; unmatched bases: 3. Germline-derived CDR1 and CDR2 are WNHNN and SYGVQD (reference sequence). The CDR3 nucleotides are TGCGCCAGCAGTGAGGCTAGCGGGAGTGCAGATACGCAGTATTTT. It is translated as CASSEASGSADTQYF.

V is TRBV27 and J is TRBJ2-7; 8 nucleotides line up with TRBD1. The CDR3 is 16 amino acids. The V gene's germline CDR1 is MNHEY and CDR2 SMNVEV (reference sequence). V was pared by 0 bases and J by 3 bases, with 7 bases of the junction left unmatched. Written as DNA, the CDR3 is TGTGCCAGCAGTTTATCGAGACCCGGACAGGGCTACGAGCAGTACTTC. Translated: CASSLSRPGQGYEQYF.

This rearrangement joins TRBV2 to TRBJ2-3, with D perhaps matching TRBD1 (5 bases). The CDR3 is made up of 16 amino acids. Trimming removed 8 bases from V and 3 bases from J, with 21 bases in between. Germline V gene lookup returns CDR1 SNHLY and CDR2 FYNNEI. CDR3 region: CASVGVPFSGTDTQYF. CDR3 bases: TGTGCCAGCGTTGGAGTGCCTTTTTCAGGGACAGATACGCAGTATTTT.

The chain combines TRBV5-4 with TRBJ2-3; TRBD2 might be the D (6 bases). From germline, CDR1 is SGHNT and CDR2 YYREEE (reference sequence). The CDR3 extends over 13 amino acids. V was clipped by 5 bases and J by 3 bases, with 10 bases between them. Written as DNA, the CDR3 is TGTGCCAGCAGGAGGGCGGGAACAGATACGCAGTATTTT. It codes for CASRRAGTDTQYF. The entire variable domain, with the rest obtained from reference TRBV5-4 and TRBJ2-3, is as follows: ETGVTQSPTHLIKTRGQQVTLRCSSQSGHNTVSWYQQALGQGPQFIFQYYREEENGRGNFPPRFSGLQFPNYSSELNVNALELDDSALYLCASRRAGTDTQYFGPGTRLTVL.

The V call is TRBV11-2, the J call TRBJ1-5; possible D gene TRBD1, 5 bases. V dropped 1 base and J dropped 4 bases, with 17 bases sitting between them. Germline-derived CDR1 and CDR2 are SGHAT and FQNNGV. CDR3 length: 17 residues. CDR3 residues: CASSLGHMGRSNQPQHF. CDR3 bases: TGTGCCAGCAGCTTAGGTCATATGGGGCGATCGAATCAGCCCCAGCATTTT.

V gene TRBV28 combines with J gene TRBJ1-5; D not resolved. The CDR3 has 14 amino acids. CDR1 is MDHEN, CDR2 SYDVKM, per germline. V was clipped by 4 bases and J by 2 bases, with 9 bases between them. As DNA, the CDR3 is TGTGCCAGCAGTTGGCGGGGTGGCAATCAGCCCCAGCATTTT. It encodes CASSWRGGNQPQHF. Together with reference TRBV28 and TRBJ1-5, the CDR3 gives the full variable domain: DVKVTQSSRYLVKRTGEKVFLECVQDMDHENMFWYRQDPGLGLRLIYFSYDVKMKEKGDIPEGYSVSREKKERFSLILESASTNQTSMYLCASSWRGGNQPQHFGDGTRLSIL.

Comment on this clone: The junction does not match germline at one end; this may be a read error. This chain uses TRBV7-7 with TRBJ2-2, with TRBD1 matching 7 bases. From germline, CDR1 is SSHAT and CDR2 FNYEAQ (reference sequence). This CDR3 has 15 amino acids. The CDR3 DNA is TGTGCTAGCAGCCGTACAGGGGTGGGCACCGGGGAGCTGTTTTTT. Its protein product is CASSRTGVGTGELFF.

V is TRBV18 and J is TRBJ2-7; TRBD1 aligns across 8 bases. Per the germline V gene, CDR1 is KGHSH and CDR2 is LQKENI. The CDR3 has 14 residues. V was clipped by 5 bases and J by 0 bases; unmatched bases: 3. CDR3 sequence reads: CASSETGDSYEQYF. The DNA of the CDR3 is TGTGCCAGCTCAGAGACAGGGGACTCCTACGAGCAGTACTTC.

This rearrangement joins TRBV7-6 to TRBJ2-7; D unresolved. Trimming removed 2 bases from V and 0 bases from J, with 11 bases in between. Germline V gives CDR1 SGHVS, CDR2 FNYEAQ. The length of the CDR3 is 15 residues. CDR3 protein: CASSLSFSGSYEQYF. CDR3 sequence (DNA): TGTGCCAGCAGCTTATCCTTCTCGGGCTCCTACGAGCAGTACTTC.

The rearrangement uses TRBV29-1 and TRBJ1-1, with 7 bases aligning to TRBD1. The V and J ends lost 7 bases and 2 bases, in that order; junction bases with no gene match: 4. This CDR3 region has 12 residues. CDR1 is SQVTM and CDR2 is ANQGSEA in the germline V gene. The chain's CDR3 is CSGRTGNTEAFF. CDR3 nucleotides: TGCAGCGGAAGGACAGGAAACACTGAAGCTTTCTTT.

The chain couples TRBV18 to TRBJ1-5, with 7 positions matching TRBD1. The germline CDR1 and CDR2 sequences are KGHSH and LQKENI. V gave up 6 bases and J gave up 9 bases; unmatched junction bases: 11. The CDR3 is made up of 14 amino acids. The DNA of the CDR3 is TGTGCCAGCTCTCCCGGGACAGAGGCACGGCCCCAGCATTTT. Encoded protein: CASSPGTEARPQHF.

This chain connects TRBV6-5 to TRBJ2-2; weak D call: TRBD2 (6 bases). Trimming shortened V by 8 bases and J by 7 bases, and 17 bases separated the two germline ends. This CDR3 has 14 residues. Germline assignment: CDR1 MNHEY and CDR2 SVGAGI. In DNA, the CDR3 is TGTGCCAGCGGCACCAGGAGGGAAAGCGGGGAGCTGTTTTTT. Translated, it gives CASGTRRESGELFF.

The J gene is TRBJ1-1, the V gene TRBV19; tentative D call: TRBD1 (5 bases). Deletions cut 4 bases from V and 4 bases from J, with 13 bases between. Germline V CDR1 and CDR2: LNHDA, SQIVND (reference sequence). CDR3 size: 14 residues. CDR3 bases: TGTGCCAGTAGTAATTGGGGGGGGTCCACTGAAGCTTTCTTT. It specifies CASSNWGGSTEAFF.

This chain links TRBV28 with TRBJ1-5; D gene ambiguous. Germline loops: CDR1 MDHEN, CDR2 SYDVKM. The CDR3 spans 15 residues. The V end lost 5 bases, the J end lost 1 base, and 12 bases lay between the germline ends. The CDR3 sequence: CASSPAGRSNQPQHF. CDR3 nucleotide sequence: TGTGCCAGCAGTCCGGCGGGCAGGAGCAATCAGCCCCAGCATTTT.

Here the CDR3 DNA reads TGTGCCAGCAGCTTGCTGGGTCTGGGCGAACAGCTTACTGAAGCTTTCTTT. Translation: CASSLLGLGEQLTEAFF. The chain has TRBV5-6 and TRBJ1-1; no reliable D call. Trimming stripped 1 base from V and 5 bases from J, with 21 bases between. CDR3 size: 17 residues. Germline V CDR1 and CDR2: SGHDT, YYEEEE. Variable domain in full (rest from reference TRBV5-6 and TRBJ1-1): DAGVTQSPTHLIKTRGQQVTLRCSPKSGHDTVSWYQQALGQGPQFIFQYYEEEERQRGNFPDRFSGHQFPNYSSELNVNALLLGDSALYLCASSLLGLGEQLTEAFFGQGTRLTVV.

J is TRBJ2-3 and V is TRBV29-1; TRBD2 aligns across 9 bases. This CDR3 region has 14 residues. V shed 4 bases and J 6 bases; nucleotides not matched to a gene: 8. Germline loops: CDR1 SQVTM, CDR2 ANQGSEA. The CDR3 DNA reads as TGCAGCGTTGGTGGCGGGAGGGCCTCGGATACGCAGTATTTT. Amino acid sequence: CSVGGGRASDTQYF.

This rearrangement joins TRBV6-1 to TRBJ1-1; maybe TRBD1 (5 bases). Per the germline V gene, CDR1 is MNHNS and CDR2 is SASEGT. The V gene lost 5 bases and the J gene lost 0 bases, with 10 bases spanning the gap. This CDR3 comprises 14 residues. The CDR3 protein is CASSQDRMNTEAFF. The CDR3 DNA is TGTGCCAGCAGTCAAGACAGAATGAACACTGAAGCTTTCTTT.

The CDR3 is CASSSTDGQPQHF. CDR3 in DNA: TGTGCCAGCAGTTCGACAGACGGTCAGCCCCAGCATTTT. The J gene is TRBJ1-5, the V gene TRBV6-5; a possible D gene is TRBD1 (5 bases). Germline V lookup: CDR1 MNHEY, CDR2 SVGAGI. The V gene lost 4 bases and the J gene lost 6 bases, with 10 bases spanning the gap. The CDR3 totals 13 residues.

V usage is TRBV30 and J usage is TRBJ1-1, with D possibly matching TRBD1 (6 bases). With 8 bases removed from V and 5 bases from J, the gap between germline ends came to 12 bases. CDR3 length equals 11 residues. The germline CDR1 and CDR2 sequences are GTSNPN and SVGIG (reference sequence). CDR3 nucleotides: TGTGCCCACCTCAGGGGTACTGAAGCTTTCTTT. Translation gives CAHLRGTEAFF. Filled out from reference TRBV30 and TRBJ1-1, the complete variable domain reads SQTIHQWPATLVQPVGSPLSLECTVEGTSNPNLYWYRQAAGRGLQLLFYSVGIGQISSEVPQNLSASRPQDRQFILSSKKLLLSDSGFYLCAHLRGTEAFFGQGTRLTVV.

CDR3 nucleotide sequence: TGCGCCAGCCAGGGGACAGCCTACGAGCAGTACTTC. It is translated as CASQGTAYEQYF. The gene calls are TRBV5-1 and TRBJ2-7, with 7 positions matching TRBD1. The V and J ends lost 7 bases and 2 bases, in that order; junction bases with no gene match: 3. Germline CDR1 SGHRS, CDR2 YFSETQ. This CDR3 comprises 12 residues.

This chain uses TRBV6-1 with TRBJ1-1; a weak D match, TRBD1 (6 bases). CDR1 is MNHNS, CDR2 SASEGT, per germline. V was cut by 7 bases and J by 5 bases, with 17 bases left in between. The CDR3 sequence is 14 residues long. CDR3 sequence (DNA): TGTGCCAGCACCGGAGGGGGGGGTTTAACTGAAGCTTTCTTT. Encoded protein: CASTGGGGLTEAFF.

This rearrangement joins TRBV6-5 to TRBJ2-3; D remains unclear. The V end lost 1 base, the J end lost 4 bases, and 9 bases lay between the germline ends. Germline V gene data show CDR1 as MNHEY and CDR2 as SVGAGI. CDR3 length: 14 residues. CDR3 region: CASSYLPGSDTQYF. CDR3 bases: TGTGCCAGCAGTTACTTGCCGGGTTCAGATACGCAGTATTTT.

The chain recombines TRBV4-1 with TRBJ2-1; possibly TRBD2 for D (6 bases). The CDR3 totals 17 residues. V lost 4 bases, J lost 0 bases, and 16 bases lay in between. Per the germline V gene, CDR1 is MGHRA and CDR2 is YSYEKL. CDR3: CASSLILAQGSYNEQFF. The CDR3 DNA reads as TGCGCCAGCAGCCTTATACTAGCCCAGGGCTCCTACAATGAGCAGTTCTTC.

The chain recombines TRBV6-5 with TRBJ1-1; D uncertain. Germline-derived CDR1 and CDR2 are MNHEY and SVGAGI. The CDR3 runs 14 residues. V lost 7 bases, J lost 0 bases, and 12 bases lay in between. This chain's CDR3 is CASTTEAMNTEAFF. The CDR3 DNA reads TGTGCCAGCACTACCGAGGCCATGAACACTGAAGCTTTCTTT.